The 3 T cell receptor beta chains reported below all come from one sample, sequenced in a study of OX40 agonist ivuxolimab in advanced cancers. Using immunoSEQ multiplex PCR, the repertoire was profiled, and TCRdb retains in-frame clones only, with some absent. The sample lists around 40,000 clones, 82% seen once, with around 8% in the top ten. The source was CD4+ or CD8+ T cells sorted from blood, collected in a trial of the OX40 agonist ivuxolimab. The receptors stem from an adult with an advanced solid tumor such as melanoma, head and neck, liver or kidney cancer.

V gene TRBV5-1 combines with J gene TRBJ2-3; TRBD2 is a possible D gene (6 bases). This CDR3 region has 14 residues. CDR1 is SGHRS, CDR2 YFSETQ, per germline. Trimming pared 4 bases from V and 4 bases from J, leaving 13 bases between. The CDR3 is CASSPGTWADTQYF. The CDR3 coding sequence is TGCGCCAGCAGCCCTGGGACTTGGGCAGATACGCAGTATTTT.

The chain joins TRBV7-9 to TRBJ2-7; D is tentatively TRBD1 or TRBD2 (5 bases each). Trimming cost V 2 bases and J 7 bases, with 12 bases left between them. CDR1 and CDR2 from the germline V gene are SEHNR and FQNEAQ (reference sequence). This CDR3 region has 13 residues. The CDR3 DNA reads as TGTGCCAGCAGCTTACTAGGGACGGGGGAGCAGTACTTC. Its translation: CASSLLGTGEQYF.

The chain joins TRBV7-2 to TRBJ2-1, with D perhaps given as TRBD1 or TRBD2 (6 bases each). V lost 5 bases to trimming and J lost 2 bases, with 10 bases between them. Germline CDR1 and CDR2: SGHTA and FQGNSA. CDR3 size: 14 residues. Here the CDR3 reads CASSVGGTYNEQFF. The CDR3, as DNA: TGTGCCAGCAGCGTAGGGGGGACCTACAATGAGCAGTTCTTC.